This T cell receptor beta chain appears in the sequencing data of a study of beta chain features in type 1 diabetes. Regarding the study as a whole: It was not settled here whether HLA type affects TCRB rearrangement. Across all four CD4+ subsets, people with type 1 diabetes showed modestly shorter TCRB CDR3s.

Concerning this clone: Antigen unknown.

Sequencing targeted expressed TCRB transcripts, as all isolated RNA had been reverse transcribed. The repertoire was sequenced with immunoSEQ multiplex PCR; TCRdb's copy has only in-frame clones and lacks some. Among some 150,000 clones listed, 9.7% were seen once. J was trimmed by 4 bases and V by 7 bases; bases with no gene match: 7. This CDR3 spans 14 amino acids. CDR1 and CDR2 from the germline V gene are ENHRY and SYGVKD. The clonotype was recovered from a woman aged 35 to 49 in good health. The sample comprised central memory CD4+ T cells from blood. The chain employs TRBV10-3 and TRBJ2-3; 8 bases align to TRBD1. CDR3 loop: CAIKEQGGPDTQYF. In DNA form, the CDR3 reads TGTGCCATCAAGGAACAGGGGGGCCCAGATACGCAGTATTTT.